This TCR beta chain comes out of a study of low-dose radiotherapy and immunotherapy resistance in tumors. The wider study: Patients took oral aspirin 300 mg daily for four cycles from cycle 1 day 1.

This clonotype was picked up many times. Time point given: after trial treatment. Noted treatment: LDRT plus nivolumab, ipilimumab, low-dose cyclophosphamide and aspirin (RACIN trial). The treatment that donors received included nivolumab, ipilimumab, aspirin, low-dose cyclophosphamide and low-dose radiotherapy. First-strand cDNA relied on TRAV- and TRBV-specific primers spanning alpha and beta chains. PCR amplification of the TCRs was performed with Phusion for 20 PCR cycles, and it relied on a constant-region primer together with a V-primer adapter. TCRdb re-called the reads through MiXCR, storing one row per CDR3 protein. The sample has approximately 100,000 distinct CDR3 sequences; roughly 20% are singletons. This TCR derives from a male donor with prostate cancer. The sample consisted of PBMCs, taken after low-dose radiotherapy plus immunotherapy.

CDR3 DNA: TGTGCCAGCAGCTTGGCGGGGGGGACCTCTCGAGAGCAGTACTTC. Translated: CASSLAGGTSREQYF. The chain has TRBV5-8 and TRBJ2-7, with 8 bases matching TRBD2. Germline V lookup: CDR1 SGHTS, CDR2 YDEGEE. CDR3 length: 15 amino acids. Trimming took 0 bases from V and 7 from J; bases not matched to a gene: 9.